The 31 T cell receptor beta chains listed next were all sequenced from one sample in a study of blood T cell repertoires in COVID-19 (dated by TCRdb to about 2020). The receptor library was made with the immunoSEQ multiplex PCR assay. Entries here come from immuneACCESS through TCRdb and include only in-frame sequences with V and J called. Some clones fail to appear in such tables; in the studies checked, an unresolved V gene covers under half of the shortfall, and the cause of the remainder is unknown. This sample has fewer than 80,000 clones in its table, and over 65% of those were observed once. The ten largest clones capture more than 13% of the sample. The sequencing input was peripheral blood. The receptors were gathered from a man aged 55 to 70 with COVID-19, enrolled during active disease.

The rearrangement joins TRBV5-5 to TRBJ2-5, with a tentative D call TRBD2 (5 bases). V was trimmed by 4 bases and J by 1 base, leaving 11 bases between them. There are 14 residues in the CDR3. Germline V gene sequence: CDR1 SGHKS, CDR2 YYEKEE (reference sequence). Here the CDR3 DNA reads TGTGCCAGCAGCCAAACGGGAATCCAAGAGACCCAGTACTTC. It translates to CASSQTGIQETQYF.

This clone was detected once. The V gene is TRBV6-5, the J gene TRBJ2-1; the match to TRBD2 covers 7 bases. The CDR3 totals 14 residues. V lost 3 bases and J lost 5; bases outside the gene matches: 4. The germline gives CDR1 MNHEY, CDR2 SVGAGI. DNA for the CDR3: TGTGCCAGCAGTTATTCGGGAGGTAACAATGAGCAGTTCTTC. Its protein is CASSYSGGNNEQFF.

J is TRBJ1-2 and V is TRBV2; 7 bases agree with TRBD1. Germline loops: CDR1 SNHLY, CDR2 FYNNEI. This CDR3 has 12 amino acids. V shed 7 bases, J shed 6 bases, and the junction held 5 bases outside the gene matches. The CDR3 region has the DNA TGTGCCAGCACCTTCACAGGGGATGGCTACACCTTC. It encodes CASTFTGDGYTF.

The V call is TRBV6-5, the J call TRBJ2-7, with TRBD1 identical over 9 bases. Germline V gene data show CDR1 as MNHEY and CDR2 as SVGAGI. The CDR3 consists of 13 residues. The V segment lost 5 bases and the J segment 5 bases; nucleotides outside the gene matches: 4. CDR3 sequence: CASSRDRVNEQYF. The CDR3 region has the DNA TGTGCCAGCAGTCGGGACAGGGTGAACGAGCAGTACTTC.

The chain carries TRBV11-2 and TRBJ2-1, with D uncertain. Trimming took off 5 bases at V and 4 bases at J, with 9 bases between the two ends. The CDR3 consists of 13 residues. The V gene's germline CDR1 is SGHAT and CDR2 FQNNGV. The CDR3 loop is CASSPPQYNEQFF. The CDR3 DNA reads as TGTGCCAGCAGCCCACCGCAGTACAATGAGCAGTTCTTC. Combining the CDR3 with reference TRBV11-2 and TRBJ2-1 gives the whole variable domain EAGVAQSPRYKIIEKRQSVAFWCNPISGHATLYWYQQILGQGPKLLIQFQNNGVVDDSQLPKDRFSAERLKGVDSTLKIQPAKLEDSAVYLCASSPPQYNEQFFGPGTRLTVL.

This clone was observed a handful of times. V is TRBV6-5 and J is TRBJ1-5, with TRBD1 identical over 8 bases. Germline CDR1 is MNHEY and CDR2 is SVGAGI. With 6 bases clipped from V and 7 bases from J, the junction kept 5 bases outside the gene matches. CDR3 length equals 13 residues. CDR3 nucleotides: TGTGCCAGCAGGAGGACAGGGAAGCAGCCCCAGCATTTT. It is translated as CASRRTGKQPQHF.

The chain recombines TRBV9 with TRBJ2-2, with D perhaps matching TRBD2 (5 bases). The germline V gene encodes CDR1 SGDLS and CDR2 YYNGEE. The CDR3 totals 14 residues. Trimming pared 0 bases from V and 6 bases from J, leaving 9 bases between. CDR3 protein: CASSVVLDPGELFF. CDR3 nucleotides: TGTGCCAGCAGCGTAGTACTAGATCCCGGGGAGCTGTTTTTT.

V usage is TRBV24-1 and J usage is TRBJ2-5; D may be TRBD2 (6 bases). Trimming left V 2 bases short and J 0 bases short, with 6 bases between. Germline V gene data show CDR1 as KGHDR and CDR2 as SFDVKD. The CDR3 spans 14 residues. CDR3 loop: CATSDWDYQETQYF. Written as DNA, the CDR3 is TGTGCCACCAGTGATTGGGACTACCAAGAGACCCAGTACTTC.

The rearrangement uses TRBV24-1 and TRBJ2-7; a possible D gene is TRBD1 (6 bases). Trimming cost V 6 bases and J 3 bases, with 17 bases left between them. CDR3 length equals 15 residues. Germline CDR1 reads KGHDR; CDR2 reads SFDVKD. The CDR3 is CATSTQQGLDYEQYF. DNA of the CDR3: TGTGCCACCAGTACCCAACAGGGTTTGGACTACGAGCAGTACTTC.

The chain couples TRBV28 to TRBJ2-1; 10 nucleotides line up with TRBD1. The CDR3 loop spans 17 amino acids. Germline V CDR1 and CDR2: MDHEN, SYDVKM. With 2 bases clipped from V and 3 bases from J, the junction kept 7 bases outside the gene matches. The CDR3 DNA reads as TGTGCCAGCAGTTTAAGGGACCGGGACAGGGGCTACAATGAGCAGTTCTTC. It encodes CASSLRDRDRGYNEQFF.

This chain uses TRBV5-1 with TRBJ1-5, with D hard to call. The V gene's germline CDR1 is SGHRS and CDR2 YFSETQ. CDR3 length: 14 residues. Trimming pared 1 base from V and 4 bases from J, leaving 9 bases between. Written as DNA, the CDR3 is TGCGCCAGCAGCTTGTCTCCGGAGAATCAGCCCCAGCATTTT. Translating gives CASSLSPENQPQHF.

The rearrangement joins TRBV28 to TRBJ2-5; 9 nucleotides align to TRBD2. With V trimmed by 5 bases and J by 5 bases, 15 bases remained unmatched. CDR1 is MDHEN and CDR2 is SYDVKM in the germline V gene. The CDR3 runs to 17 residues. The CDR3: CASSPLDLAGPGETQYF. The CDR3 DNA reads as TGTGCCAGCAGTCCACTAGACCTAGCGGGGCCGGGGGAGACCCAGTACTTC.

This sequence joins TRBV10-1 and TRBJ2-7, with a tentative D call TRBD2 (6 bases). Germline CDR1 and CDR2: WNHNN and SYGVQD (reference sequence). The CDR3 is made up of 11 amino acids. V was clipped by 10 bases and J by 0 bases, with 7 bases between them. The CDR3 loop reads CAMGGSYEQYF. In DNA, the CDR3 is TGCGCCATGGGGGGCTCCTACGAGCAGTACTTC.

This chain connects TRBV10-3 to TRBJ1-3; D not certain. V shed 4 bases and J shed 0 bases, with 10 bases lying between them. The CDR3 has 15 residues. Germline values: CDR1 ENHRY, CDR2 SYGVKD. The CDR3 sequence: CAISVGRDSGNTIYF. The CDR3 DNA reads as TGTGCCATCAGTGTCGGACGGGACTCTGGAAACACCATATATTTT.

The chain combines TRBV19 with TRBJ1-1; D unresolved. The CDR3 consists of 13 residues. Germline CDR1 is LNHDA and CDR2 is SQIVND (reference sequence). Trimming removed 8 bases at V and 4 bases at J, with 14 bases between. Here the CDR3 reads CASYDGEGTEAFF. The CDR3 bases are TGTGCCAGTTACGACGGTGAGGGCACTGAAGCTTTCTTT.

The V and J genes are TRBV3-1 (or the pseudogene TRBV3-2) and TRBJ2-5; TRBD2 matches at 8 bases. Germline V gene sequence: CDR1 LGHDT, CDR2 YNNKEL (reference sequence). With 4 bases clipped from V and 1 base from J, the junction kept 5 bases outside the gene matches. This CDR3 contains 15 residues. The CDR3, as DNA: TGTGCCAGCAGCCGGGGCGGGGGGCCCCAAGAGACCCAGTACTTC. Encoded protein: CASSRGGGPQETQYF.

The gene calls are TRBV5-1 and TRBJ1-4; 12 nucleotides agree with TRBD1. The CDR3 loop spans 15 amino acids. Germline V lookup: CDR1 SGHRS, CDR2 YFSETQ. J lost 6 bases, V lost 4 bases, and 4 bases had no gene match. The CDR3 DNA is TGCGCCAGCAGCGACGGGGACAGGGGGCATGAAAAACTGTTTTTT. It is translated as CASSDGDRGHEKLFF.

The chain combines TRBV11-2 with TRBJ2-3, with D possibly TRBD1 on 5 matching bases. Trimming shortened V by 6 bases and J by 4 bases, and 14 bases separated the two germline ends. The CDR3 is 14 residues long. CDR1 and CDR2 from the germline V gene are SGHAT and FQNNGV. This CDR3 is CASRAPTTADTQYF. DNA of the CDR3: TGTGCCAGCAGGGCACCGACGACAGCAGATACGCAGTATTTT.

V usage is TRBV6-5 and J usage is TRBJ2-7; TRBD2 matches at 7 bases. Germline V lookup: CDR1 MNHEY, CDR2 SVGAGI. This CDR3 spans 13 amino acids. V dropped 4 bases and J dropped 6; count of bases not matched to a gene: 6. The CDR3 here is CASSFTGGIEQYF. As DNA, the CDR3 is TGTGCCAGCAGTTTTACGGGAGGAATCGAGCAGTACTTC.

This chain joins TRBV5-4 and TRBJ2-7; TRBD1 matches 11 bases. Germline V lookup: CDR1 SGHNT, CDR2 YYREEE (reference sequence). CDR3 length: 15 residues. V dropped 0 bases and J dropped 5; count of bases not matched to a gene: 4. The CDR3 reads CASSLGGDRGDEQYF. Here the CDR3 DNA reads TGTGCCAGCAGCTTGGGAGGGGACAGGGGGGACGAGCAGTACTTC.

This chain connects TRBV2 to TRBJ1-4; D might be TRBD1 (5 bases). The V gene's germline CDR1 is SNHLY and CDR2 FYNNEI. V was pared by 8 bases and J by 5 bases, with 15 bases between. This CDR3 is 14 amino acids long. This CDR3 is CASLIHRRNEKLFF. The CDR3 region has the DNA TGTGCCAGCTTAATACACAGGAGAAATGAAAAACTGTTTTTT.

CDR3 coding DNA: TGTGCCAGCAGTACTAGCGGGAGGCCAAGGGAGCTGTTTTTT. Residues: CASSTSGRPRELFF. The chain carries TRBV21-1 and TRBJ2-2; the listed D gene, TRBD2, was not tested against the DNA. TRBV21-1 is designated a pseudogene. CDR3 size: 14 residues.

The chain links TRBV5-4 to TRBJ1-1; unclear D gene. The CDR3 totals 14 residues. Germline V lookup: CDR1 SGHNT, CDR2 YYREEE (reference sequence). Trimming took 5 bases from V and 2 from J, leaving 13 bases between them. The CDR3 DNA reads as TGTGCCAGCAGGACGGGAACGGGAAACACTGAAGCTTTCTTT. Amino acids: CASRTGTGNTEAFF.

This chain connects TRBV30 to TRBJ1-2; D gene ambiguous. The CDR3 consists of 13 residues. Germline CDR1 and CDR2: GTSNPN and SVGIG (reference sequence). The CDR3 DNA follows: TGTGTTGCGGGTCGAGGAGATGACTATGGCTACACCTTC. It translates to CVAGRGDDYGYTF.

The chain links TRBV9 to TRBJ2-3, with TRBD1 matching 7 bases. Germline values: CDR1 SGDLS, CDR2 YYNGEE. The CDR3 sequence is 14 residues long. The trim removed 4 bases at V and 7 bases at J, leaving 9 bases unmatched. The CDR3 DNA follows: TGTGCCAGCAGCCCCGACAGGGAACGCAATACGCAGTATTTT. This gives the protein CASSPDRERNTQYF.

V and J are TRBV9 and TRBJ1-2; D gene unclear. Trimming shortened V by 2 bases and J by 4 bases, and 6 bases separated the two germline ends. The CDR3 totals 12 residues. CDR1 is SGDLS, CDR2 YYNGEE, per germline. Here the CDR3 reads CASSVEGYGYTF. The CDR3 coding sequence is TGTGCCAGCAGCGTGGAGGGCTATGGCTACACCTTC.

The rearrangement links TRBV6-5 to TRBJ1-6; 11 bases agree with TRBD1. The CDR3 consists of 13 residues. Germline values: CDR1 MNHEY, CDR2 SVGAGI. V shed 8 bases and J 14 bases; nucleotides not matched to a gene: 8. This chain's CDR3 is CASRDRGLRALHF. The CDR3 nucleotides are TGTGCCAGCCGGGACAGGGGGTTACGGGCCCTCCACTTT.

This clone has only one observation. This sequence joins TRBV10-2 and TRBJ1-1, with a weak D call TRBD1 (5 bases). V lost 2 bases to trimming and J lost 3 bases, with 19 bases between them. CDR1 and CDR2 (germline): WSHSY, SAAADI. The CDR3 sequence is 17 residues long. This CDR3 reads CASSEKGRSISDTEAFF. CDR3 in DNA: TGCGCCAGCAGTGAGAAGGGGCGTTCGATCTCGGACACTGAAGCTTTCTTT.

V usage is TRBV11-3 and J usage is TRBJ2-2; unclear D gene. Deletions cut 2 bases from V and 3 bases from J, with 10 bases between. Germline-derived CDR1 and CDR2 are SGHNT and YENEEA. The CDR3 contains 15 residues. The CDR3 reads CASSLQISYTGELFF. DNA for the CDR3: TGTGCCAGCAGCTTACAGATCAGTTACACCGGGGAGCTGTTTTTT.

DNA for the CDR3: TGTGCCAGCAGCGCGTCTCCTAGCGGGGGTAACAATGAGCAGTTCTTC. Translated: CASSASPSGGNNEQFF. The chain uses TRBV11-3 and TRBJ2-1; TRBD2 matches at 10 bases. Trimming took 5 bases from V and 5 from J; bases not matched to a gene: 9. The CDR3 totals 16 residues. CDR1 is SGHNT and CDR2 is YENEEA in the germline V gene. The whole variable domain, remainder taken from reference TRBV11-3 and TRBJ2-1, is EAGVVQSPRYKIIEKKQPVAFWCNPISGHNTLYWYLQNLGQGPELLIRYENEEAVDDSQLPKDRFSAERLKGVDSTLKIQPAELGDSAVYLCASSASPSGGNNEQFFGPGTRLTVL.

The CDR3 is CASAANRWNEQFF. Here the CDR3 DNA reads TGTGCCAGCGCGGCTAACCGCTGGAATGAGCAGTTCTTC. The chain combines TRBV12-3 or TRBV12-4 with TRBJ2-1; D is ambiguous. With 8 bases removed from V and 7 bases from J, the gap between germline ends came to 15 bases. CDR3 length equals 13 residues.